These T cell receptor beta chains were read from a single sample in a study of T cell repertoires in cytomegalovirus infection. TCRdb passed the reads through MiXCR, listing each CDR3 protein once. Of a few hundred thousand distinct CDR3 sequences listed, approximately 15% are singletons. The sample consisted of CD8+ T cells from PBMCs. These TCRs come from a human donor in good health (CMV status not recorded). Some clones in this sample may be carry-over from other donors' samples. Both conserved end residues are part of each CDR3. The D gene is left open where the match is weak. Size is omitted from some rows. Given values are once, few, many or a class for expanded clones.

CDR3aa | CDR3nt | abundance | j_gene | d_gene | v_gene
CASSYSQGVGGSVDTQYF | TGTGCCAGCAGTTACTCGCAGGGAGTGGGGGGGAGCGTAGATACGCAGTATTTT | few | TRBJ2-3 | TRBD2 | TRBV6-8
CSVEGIGDGGIQETQYF | TGCAGCGTTGAAGGGATAGGGGACGGGGGAATCCAAGAGACCCAGTACTTC | - | TRBJ2-5 | - | TRBV29-1
CAISSEGAGGTF | TGTGCCATCAGTAGCGAGGGGGCAGGCGGCACCTTC | many | TRBJ1-2 | TRBD1 | TRBV10-3
CASSIGQGRNEQFF | TGTGCCAGCAGCATCGGACAGGGAAGAAATGAGCAGTTCTTC | few | TRBJ2-1 | TRBD1 | TRBV4-2
CSVANPGQGAYGYTF | TGCAGCGTTGCTAATCCGGGACAGGGGGCTTATGGCTACACCTTC | - | TRBJ1-2 | TRBD1 | TRBV29-1
CASSFMLALAISNEKLFF | TGTGCCAGCAGTTTTATGCTAGCGTTAGCAATTTCTAATGAAAAACTGTTTTTT | - | TRBJ1-4 | - | TRBV12-3/TRBV12-4
CASSQDRDPPSGANVLTF | TGTGCCAGCAGCCAAGACAGGGACCCACCCTCTGGGGCCAACGTCCTGACTTTC | many | TRBJ2-6 | TRBD1 | TRBV7-9
CASSEQIDHAQYF | TGTGCCAGCAGTGAACAAATAGACCACGCGCAGTATTTT | many | TRBJ2-3 | - | TRBV6-1
CASSQEPPATGVLQPQHF | TGCGCCAGCAGCCAAGAGCCGCCGGCGACAGGGGTATTGCAGCCCCAGCATTTT | many | TRBJ1-5 | TRBD1 | TRBV4-1
CSVGRGNGYTF | TGCAGCGTTGGGAGGGGAAACGGCTACACCTTC | - | TRBJ1-2 | - | TRBV29-1
CASRSETGTLGNTIYF | TGTGCCAGCAGGAGTGAGACAGGGACCCTTGGAAACACCATATATTTT | - | TRBJ1-3 | TRBD1 | TRBV6-5
CASSIARDLYNEQFF | TGTGCCAGTAGTATCGCCAGGGACTTATACAATGAGCAGTTCTTC | - | TRBJ2-1 | - | TRBV19
CASSEKTGAEAFF | TGTGCCAGCAGCGAGAAGACAGGGGCTGAAGCTTTCTTT | many | TRBJ1-1 | TRBD1 | TRBV7-9
CASSPTWDRGSNTEAFF | TGTGCCAGCAGCCCCACGTGGGACAGGGGGTCGAACACTGAAGCTTTCTTT | many | TRBJ1-1 | TRBD1 | TRBV7-9
CASSYGGGAVVSEQFF | TGTGCCAGCAGTTATGGTGGGGGGGCCGTCGTCAGTGAGCAGTTCTTC | few | TRBJ2-1 | - | TRBV6-6
CASSPFEGGWTGELFF | TGCGCCAGCAGCCCCTTCGAAGGGGGATGGACCGGGGAGCTGTTTTTT | few | TRBJ2-2 | - | TRBV5-1
CASRPLQGLQETQYF | TGTGCCAGCAGACCTCTTCAGGGCCTCCAAGAGACCCAGTACTTC | - | TRBJ2-5 | - | TRBV27
CASSLVLLAGIKETQYF | TGTGCCAGCAGCTTAGTCCTCCTAGCGGGGATTAAAGAGACCCAGTACTTC | once | TRBJ2-5 | TRBD2 | TRBV7-6
CASSSGTSGGELFF | TGTGCCAGCAGCTCCGGGACTAGCGGGGGGGAATTGTTCTTC | - | TRBJ2-1 | TRBD2 | TRBV7-6
CASSQDLGVAGLTYEQYF | TGCGCCAGCAGCCAAGATCTTGGGGTAGCGGGGCTTACCTACGAGCAGTACTTC | few | TRBJ2-7 | TRBD2 | TRBV4-3
CASSATRGEKLFF | TGTGCCAGCAGCGCCACCCGGGGGGAAAAACTGTTTTTT | many | TRBJ1-4 | - | TRBV12-3/TRBV12-4
CASNDRGQRMNTEAFF | TGTGCCAGCAACGATAGGGGACAGCGAATGAACACTGAAGCTTTCTTT | few | TRBJ1-1 | TRBD1 | TRBV7-9
CASSYAGTSRASDTQYF | TGTGCCAGCAGTTACGCAGGGACTAGCCGAGCATCAGATACGCAGTATTTT | few | TRBJ2-3 | TRBD2 | TRBV6-2/TRBV6-3
CALSGASTDTQYF | TGTGCCCTCTCAGGGGCGAGCACAGATACGCAGTATTTT | many | TRBJ2-3 | - | TRBV7-9
CASSLDRGLEYF | TGTGCCAGCAGCTTGGACCGGGGGCTTGAGTACTTC | many | TRBJ2-7 | - | TRBV7-9
CAISDQEGSAGELFF | TGTGCCATCAGCGATCAAGAGGGTTCGGCCGGGGAGCTGTTTTTT | many | TRBJ2-2 | - | TRBV10-3
CASTLDTIYEQYF | TGTGCCAGCACCCTAGACACAATCTACGAGCAGTACTTC | few | TRBJ2-7 | - | TRBV7-9
CASSMGSGELFF | TGTGCCAGTAGTATGGGGTCCGGGGAGCTGTTTTTT | - | TRBJ2-2 | - | TRBV19
CASSYGDRADTEAFF | TGTGCCAGCAGTTACGGAGACAGGGCCGACACTGAAGCTTTCTTT | few | TRBJ1-1 | TRBD1 | TRBV6-5
CASSQDLEGGGGSGEAFF | TGTGCCAGCAGCCAAGATCTGGAGGGCGGGGGGGGCTCTGGTGAAGCTTTCTTT | - | TRBJ1-1 | - | TRBV3-1
CSARGSLLQGNYEQYF | TGCAGTGCTAGAGGTTCCCTCCTCCAGGGGAACTACGAGCAGTACTTC | few | TRBJ2-7 | - | TRBV20-1
CASSLTLTGSTYEQYF | TGTGCCAGCAGCTTAACCCTTACAGGCTCTACCTACGAGCAGTACTTC | many | TRBJ2-7 | - | TRBV7-2
CASSLTGNRDYGYTF | TGTGCCAGCAGCTTGACCGGGAACAGGGACTATGGCTACACCTTC | - | TRBJ1-2 | - | TRBV5-6
CASSLTTGDYNEQFF | TGTGCCAGCAGCTTAACGACAGGGGACTACAATGAGCAGTTCTTC | many | TRBJ2-1 | TRBD1 | TRBV7-6
CASSLAGPGDVYTF | TGTGCCAGCAGCTTAGCGGGTCCAGGTGACGTCTACACCTTC | many | TRBJ1-2 | - | TRBV7-2
CASRLDTSGNQPQHF | TGTGCCAGCAGACTGGATACTTCGGGCAATCAGCCCCAGCATTTT | - | TRBJ1-5 | - | TRBV28
CASSEAHWLSYEQYF | TGTGCCAGCAGTGAAGCGCATTGGCTCTCCTACGAGCAGTACTTC | - | TRBJ2-7 | - | TRBV6-1
CASSPDRENSPLHF | TGTGCCAGCAGTCCGGACAGGGAAAATTCACCCCTCCACTTT | many | TRBJ1-6 | TRBD1 | TRBV6-2/TRBV6-3
CASSLTRQGPPYEQYF | TGTGCCAGCAGCTTAACCCGACAGGGCCCACCCTACGAGCAGTACTTC | many | TRBJ2-7 | TRBD1 | TRBV7-9
CASSELITSYEQYF | TGTGCCAGCAGTGAACTAATAACCTCCTACGAGCAGTACTTC | - | TRBJ2-7 | - | TRBV2
CASSVAIAGEQFF | TGTGCCAGCAGCGTAGCAATAGCGGGGGAGCAGTTCTTC | - | TRBJ2-1 | TRBD2 | TRBV9
CASSGQGSTEAFF | TGTGCCAGCAGCGGACAGGGGTCCACTGAAGCTTTCTTT | many | TRBJ1-1 | TRBD1 | TRBV7-2
CASARGNGELFF | TGTGCCAGCGCCCGGGGTAACGGGGAGCTGTTTTTT | - | TRBJ2-2 | - | TRBV12-3/TRBV12-4
CASSPPGQTLANTGELFF | TGTGCCAGCAGTCCTCCGGGGCAGACTCTCGCGAACACCGGGGAGCTGTTTTTT | - | TRBJ2-2 | - | TRBV2
CASSGNPGTETDYTF | TGTGCCAGCAGCGGTAACCCCGGGACAGAGACCGACTACACCTTC | - | TRBJ1-2 | TRBD1 | TRBV7-9
CSARDPGEDTDTQYF | TGCAGTGCTAGAGATCCGGGGGAAGACACAGATACGCAGTATTTT | - | TRBJ2-3 | - | TRBV20-1
CASSIYSQELFF | TGTGCCAGCAGTATATACTCGCAGGAGCTGTTTTTT | few | TRBJ2-2 | - | TRBV12-3/TRBV12-4
CASGLTTPAPEETQYF | TGTGCTAGTGGTTTGACAACACCCGCCCCCGAAGAGACCCAGTACTTC | - | TRBJ2-5 | - | TRBV12-5
CASRRGGTHYSNQPQHF | TGTGCCAGCAGGAGGGGAGGAACTCATTATAGCAATCAGCCCCAGCATTTT | many | TRBJ1-5 | - | TRBV7-2
CSTSTGRGDGYTF | TGCAGCACTTCGACAGGGAGAGGGGATGGCTACACCTTC | many | TRBJ1-2 | TRBD1 | TRBV29-1
CASSPFLQGGDQPQHF | TGTGCCAGCAGTCCCTTCCTACAGGGGGGAGATCAGCCCCAGCATTTT | many | TRBJ1-5 | TRBD1 | TRBV28
CASSPGQGRNTQYF | TGTGCCAGCAGCCCGGGACAGGGGAGAAATACGCAGTATTTT | few | TRBJ2-3 | TRBD1 | TRBV7-9
CASRSGAEKLFF | TGTGCCAGCAGGTCCGGGGCTGAAAAACTGTTTTTT | few | TRBJ1-4 | - | TRBV28
CASRDLLNEQFF | TGTGCCAGCCGGGACCTGCTCAATGAGCAGTTCTTC | many | TRBJ2-1 | - | TRBV28
CSVDRTGGNYGYTF | TGCAGCGTTGATCGGACAGGGGGTAACTATGGCTACACCTTC | few | TRBJ1-2 | TRBD1 | TRBV29-1
CASSHPPTRRSSGNTIYF | TGTGCCAGCAGCCACCCCCCCACCCGGCGGAGCTCTGGAAACACCATATATTTT | many | TRBJ1-3 | - | TRBV14
CASSLRGQQDGYTF | TGTGCCAGCAGCTTGCGTGGACAGCAAGATGGCTACACCTTC | many | TRBJ1-2 | - | TRBV5-4
CASSPSYGYTF | TGTGCCAGTAGCCCTTCCTATGGCTACACCTTC | few | TRBJ1-2 | - | TRBV19
CASSLEHVDRGYEQFF | TGTGCCAGCAGCTTAGAACACGTAGACAGGGGGTATGAGCAGTTCTTC | many | TRBJ2-1 | TRBD1 | TRBV11-2